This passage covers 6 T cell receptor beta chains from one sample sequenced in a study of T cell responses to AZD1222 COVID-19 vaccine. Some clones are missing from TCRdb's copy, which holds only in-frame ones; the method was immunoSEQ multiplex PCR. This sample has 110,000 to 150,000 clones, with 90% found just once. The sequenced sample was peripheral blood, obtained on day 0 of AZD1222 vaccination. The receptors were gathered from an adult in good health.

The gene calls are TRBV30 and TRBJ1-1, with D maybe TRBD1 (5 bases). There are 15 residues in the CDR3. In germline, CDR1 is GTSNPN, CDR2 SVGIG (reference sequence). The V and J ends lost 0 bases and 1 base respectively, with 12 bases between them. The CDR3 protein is CAWSVLGRRNTEAFF. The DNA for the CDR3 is TGTGCCTGGAGTGTATTGGGACGCCGGAACACTGAAGCTTTCTTT.

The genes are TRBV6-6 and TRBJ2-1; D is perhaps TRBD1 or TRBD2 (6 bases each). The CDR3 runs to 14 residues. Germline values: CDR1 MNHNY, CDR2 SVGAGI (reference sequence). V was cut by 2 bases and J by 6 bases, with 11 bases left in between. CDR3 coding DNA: TGTGCCAGCAGTTACGCCGGGGGCTCCAATGAGCAGTTCTTC. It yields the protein CASSYAGGSNEQFF.

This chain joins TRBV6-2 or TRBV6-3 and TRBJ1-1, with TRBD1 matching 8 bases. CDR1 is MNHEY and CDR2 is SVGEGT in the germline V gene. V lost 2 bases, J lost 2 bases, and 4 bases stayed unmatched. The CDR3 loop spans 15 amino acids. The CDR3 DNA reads TGTGCCAGCAGTTACGCCGACAGGGGTAACACTGAAGCTTTCTTT. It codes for CASSYADRGNTEAFF.

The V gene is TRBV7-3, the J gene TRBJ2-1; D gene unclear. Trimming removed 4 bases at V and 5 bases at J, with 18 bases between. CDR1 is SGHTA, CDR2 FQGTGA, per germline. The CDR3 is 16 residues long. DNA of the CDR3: TGTGCCAGCAGCTCGACCCCGGGCTCCCGAAACAATGAGCAGTTCTTC. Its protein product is CASSSTPGSRNNEQFF.

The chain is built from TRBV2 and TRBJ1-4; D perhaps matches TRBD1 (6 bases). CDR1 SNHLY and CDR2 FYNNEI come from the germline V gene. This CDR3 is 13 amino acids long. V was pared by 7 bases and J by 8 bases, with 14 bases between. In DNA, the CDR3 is TGTGCCAGCACCTTCGACAGGCAAGAAAAACTGTTTTTT. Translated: CASTFDRQEKLFF.

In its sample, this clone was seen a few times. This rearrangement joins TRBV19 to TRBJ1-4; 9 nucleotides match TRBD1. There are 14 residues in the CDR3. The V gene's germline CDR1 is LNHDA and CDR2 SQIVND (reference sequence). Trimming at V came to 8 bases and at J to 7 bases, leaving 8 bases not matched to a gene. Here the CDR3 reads CASGTTGGFEKLFF. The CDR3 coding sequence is TGTGCCAGTGGTACGACAGGGGGATTTGAAAAACTGTTTTTT.